This TCR beta chain was captured in a study of long-term antiretroviral therapy in people with HIV. This was the immunoSEQ v3.0 assay at survey level. The data were produced by immunoSEQ multiplex PCR, yet TCRdb's version contains in-frame clones alone and is incomplete. Found here are 45,000 to 50,000 clones, around 84% of them singletons; the top ten hold 3%. Whole-study results and caveats: Diversity went up after ART and still fell short of transplant donor controls. Clones with expansion before ART led the repertoire at all time points.

As regards this clone: Its antigen is unidentified.

Looked up from germline, CDR1 is MGHDK and CDR2 is SYGVNS. Trimming pared 8 bases from V and 4 bases from J, leaving 21 bases between. The CDR3 consists of 15 residues. This receptor was identified in a woman aged 18-29 years with HIV. The chain carries TRBV25-1 and TRBJ2-7; D is perhaps TRBD1 or TRBD2 (5 bases each). Here the sequenced sample was unsorted PBMCs, taken 0.8 years after starting antiretroviral therapy. Here the CDR3 reads CASAEAGTPEYEQYF. The CDR3 bases are TGTGCCAGCGCTGAAGCTGGGACGCCCGAATACGAGCAGTACTTC.